The T cell receptor beta chain under discussion was sequenced for a study of cytomegalovirus exposure and HLA in healthy donors. Germline values: CDR1 SGHRS, CDR2 YFSETQ. The CDR3 has 18 residues. The V end was cut by 3 bases, the J end by 0 bases, with 20 bases between. As to this clone: Its antigen is not known.

Amplification used 60 Vbeta primers and 13 Jbeta primers. The data were produced by immunoSEQ multiplex PCR, yet TCRdb's version contains in-frame clones alone and is incomplete. This sample yields about 150,000 clones, of which approximately 79% are seen a single time; approximately 7% belongs to the top ten. Study-level findings and limits: In a later analysis, a genetic analysis reported fewer productive-TCR N-insertions in an Asian-associated ancestry cluster than the cohort average.

This chain joins TRBV5-1 and TRBJ2-3, with a tentative D call TRBD1 (6 bases). The sample taken for sequencing was PBMCs. The TCR comes from a man aged 40-50 years in good health and CMV-seropositive. The CDR3 protein is CASSSQGRTSGSTDTQYF. In DNA, the CDR3 is TGCGCCAGCAGCTCACAGGGTCGGACGAGCGGTAGCACAGATACGCAGTATTTT.